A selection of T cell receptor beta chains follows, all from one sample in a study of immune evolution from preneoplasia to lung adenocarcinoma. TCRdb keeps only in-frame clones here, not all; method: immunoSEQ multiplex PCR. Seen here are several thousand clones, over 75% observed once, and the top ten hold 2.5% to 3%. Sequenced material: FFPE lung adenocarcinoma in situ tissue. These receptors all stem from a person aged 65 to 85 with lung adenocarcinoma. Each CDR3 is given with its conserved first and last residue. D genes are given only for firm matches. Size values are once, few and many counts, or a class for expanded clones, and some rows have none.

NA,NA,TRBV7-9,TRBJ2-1,CASSQDWEQFF,TGTGCCAGCAGCCAAGACTGGGAGCAGTTCTTC
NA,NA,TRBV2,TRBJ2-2,CASSESGQNTGELFF,TGTGCCAGCAGTGAATCTGGACAGAACACCGGGGAGCTGTTTTTT
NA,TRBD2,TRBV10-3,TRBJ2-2,CATGRGVNTGELFF,TGTGCCACGGGACGGGGGGTCAACACCGGGGAGCTGTTTTTT
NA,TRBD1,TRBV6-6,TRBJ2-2,CATLDRAGNTGELFF,TGTGCCACCCTAGACAGGGCCGGAAACACCGGGGAGCTGTTTTTT
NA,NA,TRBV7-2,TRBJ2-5,CASSPPGPLGETQYF,TGTGCCAGCAGCCCCCCCGGGCCCCTCGGTGAGACCCAGTACTTC
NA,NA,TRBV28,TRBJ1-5,CASTVVGASNQPQHF,TGTGCCAGCACCGTGGTGGGGGCCTCTAATCAGCCCCAGCATTTT
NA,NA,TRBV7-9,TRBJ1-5,CASSGGANQPQHF,TGTGCCAGCAGCGGGGGAGCGAATCAGCCCCAGCATTTT
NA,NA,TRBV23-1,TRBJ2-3,CASNNRASTDTQYF,TGCGCCAGCAACAACAGAGCTAGCACAGATACGCAGTATTTT
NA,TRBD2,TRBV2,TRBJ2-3,CASSRGAGTDTQYF,TGTGCCAGCTCGCGGGGGGCTGGCACAGATACGCAGTATTTT
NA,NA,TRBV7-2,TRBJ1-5,CASSLVGGSEPQHF,TGTGCCAGCAGCTTAGTAGGGGGTTCTGAGCCCCAGCATTTT
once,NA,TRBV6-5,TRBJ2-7,CASSYGGGADYEQYF,TGTGCCAGCAGTTACGGAGGGGGCGCGGACTACGAGCAGTACTTC
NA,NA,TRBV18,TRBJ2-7,CASSPGLSSYEQYF,TGTGCCAGCTCACCAGGACTATCGTCCTACGAGCAGTACTTC
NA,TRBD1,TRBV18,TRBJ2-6,CASSLQGTGANVLTF,TGTGCCAGCTCACTACAGGGGACTGGGGCCAACGTCCTGACTTTC
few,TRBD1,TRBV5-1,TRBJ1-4,CASSHGQGAPNEKLFF,TGCGCCAGCAGCCACGGACAGGGGGCGCCTAATGAAAAACTGTTTTTT
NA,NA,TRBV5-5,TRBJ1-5,CASSPAAWYSNQPQHF,TGTGCCAGCAGCCCGGCGGCTTGGTATAGCAATCAGCCCCAGCATTTT
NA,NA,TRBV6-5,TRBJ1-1,CASSRDLNTEAFF,TGTGCCAGCAGTAGAGATTTGAACACTGAAGCTTTCTTT
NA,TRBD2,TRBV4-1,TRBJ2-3,CASHQTSCFTSTDTQYF,TGCGCCAGCCACCAGACTAGCTGCTTTACTAGCACAGATACGCAGTATTTT
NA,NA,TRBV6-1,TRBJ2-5,CASSLDPGDGETQYF,TGTGCCAGCAGCCTAGACCCAGGGGATGGAGAGACCCAGTACTTC
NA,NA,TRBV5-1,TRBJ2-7,CASRGLAKGASYEQYF,TGCGCCAGCAGGGGACTTGCCAAGGGGGCGTCCTACGAGCAGTACTTC
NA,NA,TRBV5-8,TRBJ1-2,CASSLLGEGYTF,TGTGCCAGCAGCTTACTGGGCGAGGGCTACACCTTC
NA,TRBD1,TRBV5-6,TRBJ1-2,CASSLSRGQSGYTF,TGTGCCAGCAGCTTGAGTAGGGGGCAAAGCGGCTACACCTTC
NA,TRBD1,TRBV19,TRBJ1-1,CASSNGPTGATEAFF,TGTGCCAGTAGTAATGGGCCAACAGGGGCCACTGAAGCTTTCTTT
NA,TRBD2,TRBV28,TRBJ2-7,CASSLDSGRFGEQYF,TGTGCCAGCAGTTTGGATAGCGGGAGGTTCGGCGAGCAGTACTTC
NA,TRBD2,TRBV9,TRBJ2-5,CASSPTGVGGETQYF,TGTGCCAGCAGCCCGACCGGGGTGGGAGGGGAGACCCAGTACTTC
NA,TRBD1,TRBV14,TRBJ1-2,CASSQGDRLGYGYTF,TGTGCCAGCAGCCAAGGGGACAGGCTGGGCTATGGCTACACCTTC
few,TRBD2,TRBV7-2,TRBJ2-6,CASSFSGGISGANVLTF,TGTGCCAGCAGCTTTAGCGGGGGGATCTCTGGGGCCAACGTCCTGACTTTC
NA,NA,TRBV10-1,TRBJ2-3,CASSDAGTDTQYF,TGCGCCAGCAGTGATGCAGGCACAGATACGCAGTATTTT
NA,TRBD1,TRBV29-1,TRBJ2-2,CSVTAGQATGELFF,TGCAGCGTTACTGCCGGACAGGCCACCGGGGAGCTGTTTTTT
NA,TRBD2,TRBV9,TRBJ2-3,CASSPGLAGGVSTDTQYF,TGTGCCAGCAGCCCCGGACTAGCGGGGGGGGTTAGCACAGATACGCAGTATTTT
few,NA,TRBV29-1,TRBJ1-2,CSVPSHTGLVDF,TGCAGCGTTCCTTCACATACAGGGTTGGTCGACTTC
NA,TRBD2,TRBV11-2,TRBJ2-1,CASSLGRKLAGGSYNEQFF,TGTGCCAGCAGCTTAGGGAGAAAACTAGCGGGAGGGTCCTACAATGAGCAGTTCTTC
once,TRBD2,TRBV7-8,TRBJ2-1,CASTSGLSYNEQFF,TGTGCCAGCACTAGCGGACTCTCCTACAATGAGCAGTTCTTC
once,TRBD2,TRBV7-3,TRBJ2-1,CASSPWTSGSHEQFF,TGTGCCAGCAGCCCATGGACTAGCGGGAGTCATGAGCAGTTCTTC
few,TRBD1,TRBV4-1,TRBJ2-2,CASSQEGTGGGELFF,TGCGCCAGCAGCCAAGAAGGTACAGGGGGAGGGGAGCTGTTTTTT
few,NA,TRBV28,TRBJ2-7,CASNRDYAYEQYF,TGTGCCAGCAACAGGGACTATGCCTACGAGCAGTACTTC
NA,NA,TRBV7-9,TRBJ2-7,CASSLAGRASEQYF,TGTGCCAGCAGCTTAGCGGGACGGGCCTCCGAGCAGTACTTC
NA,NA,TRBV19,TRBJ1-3,CASSVTSSSGNTIYF,TGTGCCAGTAGTGTTACATCGAGCTCTGGAAACACCATATATTTT